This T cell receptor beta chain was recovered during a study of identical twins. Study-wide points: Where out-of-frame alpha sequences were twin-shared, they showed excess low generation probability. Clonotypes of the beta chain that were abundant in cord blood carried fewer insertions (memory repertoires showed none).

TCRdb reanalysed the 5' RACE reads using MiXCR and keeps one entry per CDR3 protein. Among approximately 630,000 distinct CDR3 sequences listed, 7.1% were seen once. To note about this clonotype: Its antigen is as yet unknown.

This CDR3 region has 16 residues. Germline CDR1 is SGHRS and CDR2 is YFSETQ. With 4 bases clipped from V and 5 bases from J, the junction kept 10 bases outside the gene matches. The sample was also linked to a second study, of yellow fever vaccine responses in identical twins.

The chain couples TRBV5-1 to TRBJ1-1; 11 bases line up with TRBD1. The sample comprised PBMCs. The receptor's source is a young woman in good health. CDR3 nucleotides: TGCGCCAGCAGCACTGGACAGGGGGCGTCTTCGACTGAAGCTTTCTTT. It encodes CASSTGQGASSTEAFF.